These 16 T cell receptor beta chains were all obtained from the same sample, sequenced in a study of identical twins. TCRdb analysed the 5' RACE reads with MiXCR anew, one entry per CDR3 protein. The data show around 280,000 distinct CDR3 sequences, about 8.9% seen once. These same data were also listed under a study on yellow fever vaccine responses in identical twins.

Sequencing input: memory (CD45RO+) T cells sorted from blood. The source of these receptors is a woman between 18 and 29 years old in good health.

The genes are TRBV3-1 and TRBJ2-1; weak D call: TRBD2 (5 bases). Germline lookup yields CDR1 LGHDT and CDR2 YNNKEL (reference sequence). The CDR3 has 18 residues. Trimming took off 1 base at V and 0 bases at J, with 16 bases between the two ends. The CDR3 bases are TGTGCCAGCAGCCAAGGCCCAAAACTAGGAAGCTCCTACAATGAGCAGTTCTTC. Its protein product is CASSQGPKLGSSYNEQFF.

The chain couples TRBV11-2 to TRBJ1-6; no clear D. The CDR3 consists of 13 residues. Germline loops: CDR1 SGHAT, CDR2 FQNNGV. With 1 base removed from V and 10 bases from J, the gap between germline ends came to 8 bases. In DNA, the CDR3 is TGTGCCAGCAGCTTAGTGAGAGAATCACCCCTCCACTTT. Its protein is CASSLVRESPLHF.

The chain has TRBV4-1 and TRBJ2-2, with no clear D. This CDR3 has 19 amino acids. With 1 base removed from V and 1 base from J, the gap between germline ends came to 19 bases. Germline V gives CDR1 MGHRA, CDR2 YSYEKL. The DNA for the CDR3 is TGCGCCAGCAGCCAAGGGATTGGCAGGCCTACAGTGAACACCGGGGAGCTGTTTTTT. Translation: CASSQGIGRPTVNTGELFF.

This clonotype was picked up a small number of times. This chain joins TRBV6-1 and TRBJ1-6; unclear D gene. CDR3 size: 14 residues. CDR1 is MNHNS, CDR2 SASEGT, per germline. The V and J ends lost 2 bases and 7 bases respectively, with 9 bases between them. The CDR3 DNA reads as TGTGCCAGCAGTGAACACCCCTCAAATTCACCCCTCCACTTT. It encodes CASSEHPSNSPLHF.

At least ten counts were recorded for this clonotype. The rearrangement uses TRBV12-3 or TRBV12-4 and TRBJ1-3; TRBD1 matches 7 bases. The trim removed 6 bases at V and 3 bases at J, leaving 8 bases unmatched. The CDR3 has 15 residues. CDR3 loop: CASRKDRAYGNTIYF. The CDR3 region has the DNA TGTGCCAGCAGGAAAGACAGGGCTTATGGAAACACCATATATTTT.

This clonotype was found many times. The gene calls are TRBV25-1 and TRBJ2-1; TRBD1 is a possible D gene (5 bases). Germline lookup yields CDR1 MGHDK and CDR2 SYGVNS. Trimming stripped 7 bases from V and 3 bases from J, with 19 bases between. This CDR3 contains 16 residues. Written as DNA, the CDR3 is TGTGCCAGCACGCCCACTGGGGCGAGCTTCTACAATGAGCAGTTCTTC. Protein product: CASTPTGASFYNEQFF.

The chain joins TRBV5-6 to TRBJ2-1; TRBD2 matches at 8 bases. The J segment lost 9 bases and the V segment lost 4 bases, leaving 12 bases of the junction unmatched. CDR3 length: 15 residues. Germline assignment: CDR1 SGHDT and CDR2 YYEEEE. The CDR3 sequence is CASSPGGSGRIEQFF. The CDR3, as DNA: TGTGCCAGCAGCCCCGGGGGAAGCGGGAGAATTGAGCAGTTCTTC. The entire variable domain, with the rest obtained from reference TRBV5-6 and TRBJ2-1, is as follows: DAGVTQSPTHLIKTRGQQVTLRCSPKSGHDTVSWYQQALGQGPQFIFQYYEEEERQRGNFPDRFSGHQFPNYSSELNVNALLLGDSALYLCASSPGGSGRIEQFFGPGTRLTVL.

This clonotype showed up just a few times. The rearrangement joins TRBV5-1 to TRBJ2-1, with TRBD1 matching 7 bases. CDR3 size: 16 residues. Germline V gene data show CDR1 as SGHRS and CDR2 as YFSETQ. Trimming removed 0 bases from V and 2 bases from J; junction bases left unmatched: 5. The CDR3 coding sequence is TGCGCCAGCAGCTTGGTTCCCCAGGGGGCCTACAATGAGCAGTTCTTC. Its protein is CASSLVPQGAYNEQFF.

CDR3 DNA: TGTGCCAGCAGTCAAAGAAGTGCGGGATCGGCAATGGGGGAGCAGTTCTTC. Translating it yields CASSQRSAGSAMGEQFF. This sequence joins TRBV7-8 and TRBJ2-1; tentative D call: TRBD2 (6 bases). The CDR3 totals 17 residues. CDR1 SGHVS and CDR2 FQNEAQ come from the germline V gene. Trimming shortened V by 6 bases and J by 10 bases, and 28 bases separated the two germline ends.

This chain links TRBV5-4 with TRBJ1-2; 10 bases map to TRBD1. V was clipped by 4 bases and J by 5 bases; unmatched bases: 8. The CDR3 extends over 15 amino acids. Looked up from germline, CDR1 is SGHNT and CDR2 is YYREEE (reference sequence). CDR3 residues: CASSDGTGDQYGYTF. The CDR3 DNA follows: TGTGCCAGCAGCGATGGGACAGGGGATCAATATGGCTACACCTTC.

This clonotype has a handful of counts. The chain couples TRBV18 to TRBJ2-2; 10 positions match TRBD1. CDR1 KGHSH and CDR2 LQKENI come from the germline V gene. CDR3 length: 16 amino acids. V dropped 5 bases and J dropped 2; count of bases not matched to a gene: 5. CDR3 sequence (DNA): TGTGCCAGCTCAAGACAGGGGGCGCATAACACCGGGGAGCTGTTTTTT. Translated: CASSRQGAHNTGELFF.

The CDR3 loop reads CSARTIQETQYF. CDR3 DNA: TGCAGCGCTAGGACTATCCAAGAGACCCAGTACTTC. The chain couples TRBV29-1 to TRBJ2-5, with D possibly being TRBD2 (6 bases). Germline values: CDR1 SQVTM, CDR2 ANQGSEA. Between the trimmed V and J ends, which lost 7 bases and 1 base, there was a span of 10 bases. CDR3 size: 12 residues.

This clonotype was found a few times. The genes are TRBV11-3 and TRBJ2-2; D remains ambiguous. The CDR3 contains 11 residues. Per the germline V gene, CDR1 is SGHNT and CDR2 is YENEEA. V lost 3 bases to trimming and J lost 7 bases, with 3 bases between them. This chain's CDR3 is CASSFVGELFF. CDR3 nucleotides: TGTGCCAGCAGCTTCGTCGGGGAGCTGTTTTTT.

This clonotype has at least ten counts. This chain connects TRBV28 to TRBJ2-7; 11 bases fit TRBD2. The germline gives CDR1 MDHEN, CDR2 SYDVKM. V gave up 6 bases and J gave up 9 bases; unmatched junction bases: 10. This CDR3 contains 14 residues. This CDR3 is CASRIAGGTLGQYF. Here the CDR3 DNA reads TGTGCCAGCAGAATAGCGGGAGGGACCTTAGGGCAGTACTTC.

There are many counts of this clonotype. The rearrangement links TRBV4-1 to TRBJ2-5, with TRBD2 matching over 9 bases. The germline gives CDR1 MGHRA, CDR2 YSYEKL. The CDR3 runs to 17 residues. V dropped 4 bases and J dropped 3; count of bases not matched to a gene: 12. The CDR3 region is CASSRLPIVAGEETQYF. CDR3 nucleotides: TGCGCCAGCAGCCGACTGCCTATAGTAGCGGGAGAAGAGACCCAGTACTTC.

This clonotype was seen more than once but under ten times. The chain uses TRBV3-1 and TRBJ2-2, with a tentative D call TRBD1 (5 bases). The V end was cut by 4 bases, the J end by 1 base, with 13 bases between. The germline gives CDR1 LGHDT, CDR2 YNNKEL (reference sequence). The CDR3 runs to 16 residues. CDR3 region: CASSLPGYRNTGELFF. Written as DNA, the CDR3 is TGTGCCAGCAGCCTCCCAGGGTATCGGAACACCGGGGAGCTGTTTTTT.